The clone carrying this TCR beta chain came up a few times. No antigen is known for it. The CDR3 is made up of 18 amino acids. The ends lost 8 bases at V and 0 bases at J; junction bases unmatched: 16. Germline V gene data show CDR1 as MNHNY and CDR2 as SVGAGI (reference sequence). The sample originates from a study of human T cells and chemical hapten exposure. About the research overall: Alopecia universalis, totalis or areata was present in patients who were mostly female. Study observations and caveats: Versus controls, expanded TCRs had significantly more large CDR3 similarity clusters.

The time point was: patch test 1, 2 weeks after DPC sensitization. Treatment defined: therapeutic diphenylcyclopropenone sensitization with weekly scalp DPC. The library gave individual cDNA molecules unique molecular identifiers. In TCRdb, the RACE reads were re-called with MiXCR into one record per CDR3 protein. The sample contains just over 80,000 distinct CDR3 sequences, about 10% of which appear only once. The TCR sequence derives from a woman between 50 and 59 years old with alopecia areata. Some clones in this sample may be carry-over from other donors' samples. This material consisted of whole blood, taken in connection with sensitization to the hapten diphenylcyclopropenone (DPC). The J gene is TRBJ2-4, the V gene TRBV6-6; TRBD1 agrees at 7 bases. The CDR3 nucleotides read TGTGCCAGCCTCCCTCAAGGCGGACAGGCGAGAGCCAAAAACATTCAGTACTTC. Translation gives CASLPQGGQARAKNIQYF.